This is a list of T cell receptor beta chains from one sample in a study of blood T cell repertoires in COVID-19. TCRdb keeps only in-frame clones here, not all; method: immunoSEQ multiplex PCR. Of about 120,000 clones in the sample, 60% to 80% were seen once. Sequences were obtained from peripheral blood. The origin of the receptors is an elderly woman with active or convalescent COVID-19. CDR3s leave out the opening cysteine and the closing phenylalanine or tryptophan. Clone size appears in some rows only: once, few, many, or a class for an expanded clone.

j_call: TRBJ2-5
v_call: TRBV2
clone_size: -
cdr3_aa: ASSELTPQETQY

j_call: TRBJ2-3
v_call: TRBV10-3
clone_size: -
cdr3_aa: AISESRTSTDTQY

j_call: TRBJ1-3
v_call: TRBV12-3/TRBV12-4
clone_size: -
cdr3_aa: ASSFTENTIY

j_call: TRBJ2-7
v_call: TRBV5-1
clone_size: -
cdr3_aa: ASSIARLAGREQY

j_call: TRBJ2-3
v_call: TRBV5-1
clone_size: -
cdr3_aa: ASSLGLTDTQY

j_call: TRBJ1-3
v_call: TRBV4-3
clone_size: -
cdr3_aa: ASSPQVAGSGNTIY

j_call: TRBJ1-2
v_call: TRBV19
clone_size: once
cdr3_aa: ATSDRSGGYT

j_call: TRBJ1-6
v_call: TRBV5-1
clone_size: -
cdr3_aa: ASSFQGVGGSPLH

j_call: TRBJ2-1
v_call: TRBV7-6
clone_size: -
cdr3_aa: ASSMGRGFNEQF

j_call: TRBJ1-2
v_call: TRBV5-1
clone_size: -
cdr3_aa: ASSQTTGGPYGYT

j_call: TRBJ1-2
v_call: TRBV5-4
clone_size: -
cdr3_aa: ASSPHGSTNYGYT

j_call: TRBJ2-3
v_call: TRBV21-1
clone_size: -
cdr3_aa: ASTGTSGSMAYTQY

j_call: TRBJ2-6
v_call: TRBV18
clone_size: -
cdr3_aa: ASSPRDRSSTGANVLT

j_call: TRBJ2-1
v_call: TRBV19
clone_size: few
cdr3_aa: ASSIGPSSYNEQF

j_call: TRBJ2-2
v_call: TRBV18
clone_size: -
cdr3_aa: ASSPPWASGATGELF

j_call: TRBJ1-2
v_call: TRBV28
clone_size: -
cdr3_aa: ASRSGLISYT

j_call: TRBJ2-6
v_call: TRBV15
clone_size: -
cdr3_aa: ATSRGGTGYTGANVLT

j_call: TRBJ2-3
v_call: TRBV2
clone_size: -
cdr3_aa: ASSMIAGADTQY

j_call: TRBJ2-5
v_call: TRBV5-1
clone_size: -
cdr3_aa: ASSFRTGTQETQY

j_call: TRBJ1-5
v_call: TRBV7-9
clone_size: -
cdr3_aa: ASSLTGGVDQPQH

j_call: TRBJ2-3
v_call: TRBV6-2/TRBV6-3
clone_size: -
cdr3_aa: ASSNLHSGRTTDTQY

j_call: TRBJ2-1
v_call: TRBV7-3
clone_size: -
cdr3_aa: ASSRQGATYNEQF

j_call: TRBJ1-5
v_call: TRBV28
clone_size: -
cdr3_aa: ASSEAGIQPQH

j_call: TRBJ2-7
v_call: TRBV11-2
clone_size: -
cdr3_aa: ASSHRTSGRGYEQY

j_call: TRBJ2-3
v_call: TRBV27
clone_size: once
cdr3_aa: ASSGLAGGLREVDTQY

j_call: TRBJ2-7
v_call: TRBV9
clone_size: -
cdr3_aa: ASRGLTGAAPRSYEQY

j_call: TRBJ2-1
v_call: TRBV27
clone_size: -
cdr3_aa: ASSRLSGLATNEQF

j_call: TRBJ2-7
v_call: TRBV6-6
clone_size: -
cdr3_aa: ASKSLPHYEQY

j_call: TRBJ2-1
v_call: TRBV6-2/TRBV6-3
clone_size: -
cdr3_aa: ASSYQDRVYNEQF

j_call: TRBJ1-1
v_call: TRBV15
clone_size: -
cdr3_aa: ATSRGDRVAFR

j_call: TRBJ1-2
v_call: TRBV28
clone_size: -
cdr3_aa: ASNGQGASGYT

j_call: TRBJ1-3
v_call: TRBV4-3
clone_size: -
cdr3_aa: ASSQDLGGFSGNTIY

j_call: TRBJ2-5
v_call: TRBV11-3
clone_size: -
cdr3_aa: ASSQGLAETQY

j_call: TRBJ2-1
v_call: TRBV9
clone_size: -
cdr3_aa: ASSVDRATYNEQF

j_call: TRBJ2-5
v_call: TRBV29-1
clone_size: -
cdr3_aa: SVPRTMSSHDKTQY

j_call: TRBJ1-2
v_call: TRBV19
clone_size: -
cdr3_aa: ASRYSYGYT

j_call: TRBJ1-1
v_call: TRBV19
clone_size: -
cdr3_aa: ASSILQGNEAF

j_call: TRBJ1-2
v_call: TRBV12-3/TRBV12-4
clone_size: -
cdr3_aa: ASTYAGGSAIT

j_call: TRBJ1-2
v_call: TRBV27
clone_size: -
cdr3_aa: ASSTRLANGYT

j_call: TRBJ2-7
v_call: TRBV2
clone_size: -
cdr3_aa: ASSPTGIVYEQY

j_call: TRBJ1-1
v_call: TRBV5-5
clone_size: -
cdr3_aa: ASSGGQGSFTEAF

j_call: TRBJ1-2
v_call: TRBV14
clone_size: -
cdr3_aa: ASSRPGNPYGYT

j_call: TRBJ2-5
v_call: TRBV4-2
clone_size: -
cdr3_aa: ASSQGGAGLAGLYETQY

j_call: TRBJ2-1
v_call: TRBV21-1
clone_size: -
cdr3_aa: ASSKLSLAYNEQF

j_call: TRBJ2-1
v_call: TRBV7-6
clone_size: -
cdr3_aa: ASSSGQAYNEQF